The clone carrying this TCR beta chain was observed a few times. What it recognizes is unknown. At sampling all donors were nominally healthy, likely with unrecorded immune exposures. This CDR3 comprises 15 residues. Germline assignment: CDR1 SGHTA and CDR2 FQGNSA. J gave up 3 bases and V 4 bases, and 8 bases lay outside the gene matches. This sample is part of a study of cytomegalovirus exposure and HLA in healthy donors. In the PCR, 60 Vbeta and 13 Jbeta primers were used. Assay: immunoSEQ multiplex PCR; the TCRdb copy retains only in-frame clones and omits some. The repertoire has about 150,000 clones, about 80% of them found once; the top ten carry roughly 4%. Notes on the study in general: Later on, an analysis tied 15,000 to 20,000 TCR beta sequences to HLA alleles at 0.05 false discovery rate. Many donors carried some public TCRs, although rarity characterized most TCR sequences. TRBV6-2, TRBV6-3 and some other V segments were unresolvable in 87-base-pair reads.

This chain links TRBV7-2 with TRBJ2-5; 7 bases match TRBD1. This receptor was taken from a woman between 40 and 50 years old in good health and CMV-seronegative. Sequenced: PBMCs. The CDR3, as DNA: TGTGCCAGCAGCTCAGTACCACAGGGGAAAGAGACCCAGTACTTC. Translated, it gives CASSSVPQGKETQYF. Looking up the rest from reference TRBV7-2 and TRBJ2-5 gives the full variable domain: GAGVSQSPSNKVTEKGKDVELRCDPISGHTALYWYRQSLGQGLEFLIYFQGNSAPDKSGLPSDRFSAERTGGSVSTLTIQRTQQEDSAVYLCASSSVPQGKETQYFGPGTRLLVL.